Listed here are 9 T cell receptor beta chains from one sample, sequenced in a study of T cell clones after liver transplantation. Only in-frame clones appear in the TCRdb table, and some are missing; sequencing was by immunoSEQ multiplex PCR. This table has approximately 19,000 clones, around 81% appearing once. Sample: CD8+ T cells from blood, taken 48 months after liver transplant. These receptor sequences come from a human patient who received a liver transplant. Among the T cells, some may be from the graft donor.

V is TRBV7-6 and J is TRBJ2-1; 11 positions agree with TRBD2. V lost 1 base and J lost 1; bases outside the gene matches: 9. Germline V gene sequence: CDR1 SGHVS, CDR2 FNYEAQ. There are 19 residues in the CDR3. Here the CDR3 DNA reads TGTGCCAGCAGCTTAGGTTCACTAGCGGGAGTTAATTCCTACAATGAGCAGTTCTTC. Its translation is CASSLGSLAGVNSYNEQFF.

V gene TRBV27 combines with J gene TRBJ2-2, with D perhaps matching TRBD1 (5 bases). Trimming stripped 3 bases from V and 1 base from J, with 9 bases between. Germline V gene lookup returns CDR1 MNHEY and CDR2 SMNVEV (reference sequence). This CDR3 spans 15 amino acids. The CDR3 bases are TGTGCCAGCAGTTTGGGGCAGATGAACACCGGGGAGCTGTTTTTT. It specifies CASSLGQMNTGELFF.

Only a few counts were recorded for this clone. The J gene is TRBJ1-1, the V gene TRBV9; no firm D call. This CDR3 has 13 amino acids. Trimming pared 3 bases from V and 1 base from J, leaving 7 bases between. Germline loops: CDR1 SGDLS, CDR2 YYNGEE. CDR3 DNA: TGTGCCAGCAGCGCCGACAAGAACACTGAAGCTTTCTTT. It is translated as CASSADKNTEAFF.

The CDR3 here is CASSWTGTAKNIQYF. CDR3 sequence (DNA): TGTGCCAGCAGCTGGACCGGGACTGCTAAAAACATTCAGTACTTC. The rearrangement uses TRBV27 and TRBJ2-4; D perhaps matches TRBD2 (6 bases). CDR1 and CDR2 from the germline V gene are MNHEY and SMNVEV (reference sequence). The CDR3 is 15 residues long. Trimming stripped 6 bases from V and 4 bases from J, with 16 bases between.

This chain uses TRBV6-5 with TRBJ2-2, with a weak D call TRBD2 (7 bases). V was trimmed by 0 bases and J by 4 bases, leaving 12 bases between them. The CDR3 runs to 16 residues. Germline loops: CDR1 MNHEY, CDR2 SVGAGI. The CDR3 spells CASSYSGGAGTGELFF. The DNA for the CDR3 is TGTGCCAGCAGTTACTCTGGGGGGGCCGGCACCGGGGAGCTGTTTTTT.

This chain uses TRBV12-2 with TRBJ1-2. TRBV12-2 is described as a pseudogene. The CDR3 runs to 16 residues. This chain's CDR3 is CASRLGSRSCLHGYTF. CDR3 sequence (DNA): TGTGCAAGTCGCTTAGGAAGCCGGTCTTGTTTGCATGGCTACACCTTC.

The chain is built from TRBV5-6 and TRBJ1-1; D is undetermined. The CDR3 has 13 residues. V lost 0 bases and J 6 bases, leaving 9 bases between the germline ends. Germline loops: CDR1 SGHDT, CDR2 YYEEEE. The CDR3 DNA sequence: TGTGCCAGCAGCTTGGTAGGTAACCCTGAAGCTTTCTTT. Translated: CASSLVGNPEAFF. The variable domain in full, completed from reference TRBV5-6 and TRBJ1-1, reads DAGVTQSPTHLIKTRGQQVTLRCSPKSGHDTVSWYQQALGQGPQFIFQYYEEEERQRGNFPDRFSGHQFPNYSSELNVNALLLGDSALYLCASSLVGNPEAFFGQGTRLTVV.

The rearrangement uses TRBV6-6 and TRBJ2-2, with a possible D match to TRBD2 (6 bases). Between the trimmed V and J ends, which lost 6 bases and 5 bases, there was a span of 10 bases. Germline loops: CDR1 MNHNY, CDR2 SVGAGI (reference sequence). The CDR3 length is 13 residues. CDR3 loop: CASRPAGTGELFF. CDR3 nucleotide sequence: TGTGCCAGCAGGCCGGCGGGAACCGGGGAGCTGTTTTTT.

The V call is TRBV10-3, the J call TRBJ2-3; 11 bases are shared with TRBD2. The germline gives CDR1 ENHRY, CDR2 SYGVKD. This CDR3 has 16 residues. The ends lost 1 base at V and 4 bases at J; junction bases unmatched: 4. CDR3 sequence reads: CAISEWTSGLADTQYF. Here the CDR3 DNA reads TGTGCCATCAGTGAGTGGACTAGCGGGCTTGCAGATACGCAGTATTTT.